Listed below are T cell receptor beta chains from one sample, sequenced in a study of control samples from healthy donors and cancer patients. Repertoires were generated with immunoSEQ multiplex PCR, while TCRdb's copy carries only in-frame clones and drops some. The sample lists 130,000 or so clones; 85% to 90% were seen once. Sequenced material: blood. All receptors come from a man aged 25 to 40 in good health. Both conserved end residues are part of each CDR3. A D gene is named only where the DNA matches it firmly. Only some rows state a clone size, as once, few, many or a class for expanded clones.

CASSFLAGGSSYNEQFF	TGTGCCAGCAGCTTCTTAGCGGGGGGGAGCTCCTACAATGAGCAGTTCTTC	TRBD2	TRBJ2-1	TRBV11-2	-	17
CASAPIGTGKVEPQHF	TGTGCCAGCGCCCCGATCGGGACAGGGAAGGTTGAGCCCCAGCATTTT	TRBD1	TRBJ1-5	TRBV27	-	16
CATSPEGNYGYTF	TGTGCCACCAGTCCGGAGGGTAACTATGGCTACACCTTC	-	TRBJ1-2	TRBV15	-	13
CASSEYGGLYTGELFF	TGTGCCAGCAGTGAATACGGGGGGCTCTACACCGGGGAGCTGTTTTTT	-	TRBJ2-2	TRBV25-1	many	16
CASGIGTENFNSPLHF	TGTGCCAGCGGGATCGGGACAGAGAATTTTAATTCACCCCTCCACTTT	TRBD1	TRBJ1-6	TRBV25-1	-	16
CASSEFGSFYEQYF	TGTGCCAGCAGTGAATTCGGTAGTTTCTACGAGCAGTACTTC	-	TRBJ2-7	TRBV2	-	14
CASSAGEDTGELFF	TGTGCCAGCAGTGCGGGGGAGGACACCGGGGAGCTGTTTTTT	-	TRBJ2-2	TRBV6-4	-	14
CAVSQGFTYEQYF	TGTGCCGTTTCCCAGGGGTTCACCTACGAGCAGTACTTC	-	TRBJ2-7	TRBV10-3	-	13
CASSAWTGEETQYF	TGTGCCAGCAGCGCCTGGACAGGGGAAGAGACCCAGTACTTC	TRBD1	TRBJ2-5	TRBV3-1/TRBV3-2	-	14
CASSNREGNTEAFF	TGTGCCAGCAGCAATCGGGAAGGGAACACTGAAGCTTTCTTT	-	TRBJ1-1	TRBV5-4	-	14
CASSLGGIGEKLFF	TGCGCCAGCAGCTTGGGGGGAATCGGTGAAAAACTGTTTTTT	-	TRBJ1-4	TRBV5-1	few	14
CASRDGTEAFF	TGTGCCAGCAGAGACGGGACTGAAGCTTTCTTT	-	TRBJ1-1	TRBV11-2	-	11
CASSLGDRAETQYF	TGTGCCAGCAGCTTAGGGGACCGGGCCGAGACCCAGTACTTC	-	TRBJ2-5	TRBV7-8	-	14
CASKKGLENSPLHF	TGTGCCAGTAAAAAGGGATTGGAGAATTCACCCCTCCACTTT	-	TRBJ1-6	TRBV27	-	14
CASSLDIPNTEAFF	TGTGCCAGCAGCTTAGATATCCCAAACACTGAAGCTTTCTTT	-	TRBJ1-1	TRBV11-2	-	14
CASSSSLGTLNTEAFF	TGCGCCAGCAGCTCATCCCTGGGAACCTTGAACACTGAAGCTTTCTTT	-	TRBJ1-1	TRBV5-1	-	16
CASSPFRSGANVLTF	TGTGCCAGCAGCCCCTTCCGGTCTGGGGCCAACGTCCTGACTTTC	-	TRBJ2-6	TRBV16	-	15
CASSGQGASPLHF	TGTGCCAGCAGTGGACAGGGGGCCTCACCCCTCCACTTT	TRBD1	TRBJ1-6	TRBV2	-	13
CASTNSMNTEAFF	TGCGCCAGCACGAATTCCATGAACACTGAAGCTTTCTTT	-	TRBJ1-1	TRBV5-1	once	13
CASSQPGRFKAFF	TGTGCCAGCAGTCAGCCCGGCCGGTTTAAAGCTTTCTTT	-	TRBJ1-1	TRBV11-2	-	13
CASSRAGLAKNEQFF	TGCGCCAGCAGCCGGGCCGGACTAGCGAAAAATGAGCAGTTCTTC	TRBD2	TRBJ2-1	TRBV5-1	once	15
CASSLNNSPLHF	TGTGCCAGCAGCTTAAATAATTCACCCCTCCACTTT	-	TRBJ1-6	TRBV11-1	-	12
CASSHLPGQFSGANVLTF	TGCGCCAGCAGCCACCTTCCGGGACAGTTCTCTGGGGCCAACGTCCTGACTTTC	TRBD1	TRBJ2-6	TRBV4-1	-	18
CASSISPPGLGSPLHF	TGTGCCAGTAGTATATCCCCGCCGGGGTTGGGGTCACCCCTCCACTTT	-	TRBJ1-6	TRBV19	-	16
CASSLPQLDGYTF	TGTGCCAGCAGCTTACCCCAGTTGGATGGCTACACCTTC	-	TRBJ1-2	TRBV7-2	-	13
CASSYYTGGWMNTEAFF	TGTGCCAGCAGCTATTATACAGGGGGCTGGATGAACACTGAAGCTTTCTTT	TRBD1	TRBJ1-1	TRBV11-3	-	17
CASSVSTRPYQETQYF	TGTGCCAGCAGCGTCTCCACTAGGCCTTACCAAGAGACCCAGTACTTC	-	TRBJ2-5	TRBV9	once	16
CASSVGGQGQPQHF	TGTGCCAGCAGTGTGGGGGGACAGGGTCAGCCCCAGCATTTT	TRBD1	TRBJ1-5	TRBV2	many	14
CASSLVGTGVFMNTEAFF	TGCGCCAGCAGCTTGGTAGGGACAGGGGTGTTTATGAACACTGAAGCTTTCTTT	TRBD1	TRBJ1-1	TRBV5-1	-	18
CARSHGRGGQGEGYTF	TGCGCCCGCAGCCATGGGCGGGGGGGACAGGGTGAAGGCTACACCTTC	TRBD1	TRBJ1-2	TRBV4-1	many	16
CASSSADRAPYEQYF	TGTGCCAGCAGTTCTGCGGACAGGGCCCCGTACGAGCAGTACTTC	TRBD1	TRBJ2-7	TRBV6-2/TRBV6-3	-	15